This T cell receptor (beta chain) was sequenced for a study of cytomegalovirus exposure and HLA in healthy donors (dated by TCRdb to 2017 to 2019). Turning to the overall study: In an earlier analysis of around 540 of the donors, 250 to 350 Gb of sequence data and 100 million or so unique TCR beta sequences from approximately 180 million T cells were reported. The aim of the study was to test whether cataloging public T cell receptors could identify signatures of past pathogen exposure. To predict cytomegalovirus infection status, the study combined high-throughput TCR immunosequencing, statistical association of individual TCRs with disease status, and machine learning. Class I and class II HLA loci were covered by the typing at four-digit resolution. Besides the first cohort of roughly 700 subjects, a separate validation cohort made up of roughly 120 different subjects was used. About 330 gigabases of sequencing data and approximately 91 million unique TCR sequences made up an early release that covered around 640 HLA-typed donors. A later analysis re-examined previously published TCR beta repertoires from more than 650 donors and added high-resolution HLA genotyping to investigate patterns of TCR occurrence. Typing coverage varied by locus: roughly 629-630 donors for A, B, C, DRB1 and DQB1; approximately 560 for DQA1; more than 600 for DPA1; approximately 490 for DPB1. An earlier analysis of 500 to 750 of the donors applied high-throughput TCR beta sequencing to assess whether each TCR beta V gene segment acted as functional or pseudogenic. Every discovery cohort repertoire had been produced on one sequencing platform. The genetic ancestry cluster associated with self-reported Caucasian donors included about four fifths of the approximately 400 genotyped donors. Rather than drawing on any new phenotypic data, the later analysis identified candidate immune exposures from TCR beta sequences and the way those sequences occurred across donors. Donor age, sex, ethnicity and CMV serostatus were collected together with the repertoire data. Roughly 5 DR-DQ haplotypes were handled as single units for association and clustering, since linkage in the cohort was strong. On average, roughly 200,000 unique TCR beta nucleotide sequences were sequenced per donor among some 420 genotyped donors of the cohort, with roughly 18% of those sequences being non-productive. Genome-wide SNP genotypes for about 65% of the roughly 670 donors were used in a later genetic analysis, which treated that subset as a discovery cohort. Using immunosequencing, the study profiled T cell repertoires from approximately 700 subjects and related those repertoires to cytomegalovirus serostatus.

As encoded in the germline V gene, CDR1 is MDHEN while CDR2 is SYDVKM. Including the terminal cysteine and phenylalanine, the CDR3 comprises 15 residues. The DNA shown is the 45-base CDR3, in frame from base 1. Trimming accounts for 6 bases at V and 3 bases at J, while the number of junction bases matched to no gene is 8. Library construction relied on the immunoSEQ multiplex PCR assay. For the multiplex PCR, a mixture combining 60 forward primers for TCR Vbeta segments and 13 reverse primers for TCR Jbeta segments was used. A multiplex PCR assay on genomic DNA amplified the CDR3 region of rearranged TCR beta genes. Amplified TCR beta libraries were sequenced as 87-base-pair reads on the Illumina HiSeq System. As for the authors' bioinformatics: In a later analysis, 80 million or so unique TCR beta chains were counted across the roughly 610 repertoires, and roughly 11 million of these chains were shared by at least two donors. Raw reads were error-corrected and collapsed into unique sequences by a nearest-neighbor algorithm in which closely related sequences were merged to remove PCR and sequencing errors. V, D and J gene segments were assigned by aligning CDR3 sequences to IMGT reference sequences. Each retained sequence needed at least a six-nucleotide match to both a V gene segment and a J gene segment. A rearrangement counted as productive if the CDR3 had no stop codons and remained in frame with V and J, and every other rearrangement counted as non-productive. Following IMGT convention, CDR3 was defined as the stretch from the second conserved V-encoded cysteine up to the conserved J-encoded phenylalanine. The earlier analysis of 587 of the donors excluded sequences that lacked an unambiguous match to a single V gene segment. An earlier analysis of fewer than 750 of the donors called V segments functional above 56.7% productive rearrangements and segregating when the between-donor standard deviation exceeded 5%. A statistical classification framework was built to diagnose cytomegalovirus status from the catalog of TCR beta chain sequences. V and J gene assignment, in a later analysis, came from comparing TCR nucleotide sequences with IMGT/GENE-DB human TR gene sequences. The TCRdist pipeline was used in a later analysis to assign CDR3 sequences and most-parsimonious VDJ recombination scenarios. In a later analysis, each TCR beta chain was defined by its CDR3 amino acid sequence together with its V-gene family, and reads without a unique V-gene family were excluded. A later analysis removed several hundred highly shared, low-generation-probability nucleotide sequences to deal with suspected cross-contamination and a sequencing artifact. In a later analysis, a clonal expansion index for each public chain was calculated from normalized within-repertoire ranks of inferred template counts. In a later analysis, generation probabilities were computed using a VDJ recombination model fitted to out-of-frame rearrangements, and the results were checked against IGoR. In a later analysis, hypergeometric tests were used to score TCR-TCR, TCR-HLA and TCR-CMV co-occurrence, with a repertoire-size bias correction applied to TCR pairs. In a later analysis, false discovery rates were estimated by permuting HLA or CMV assignments 20 times. In a later analysis, co-occurring TCRs were grouped using DBSCAN, and TCRdist sequence similarity was added for clustering within HLA-allele-positive subsets. For co-occurrence clustering, repertoires with fewer than 30,000 or more than 120,000 public chains were excluded, along with five repertoires with anomalous nucleotide sharing. TCRdb re-hosts the immuneACCESS table, in-frame sequences only. Its copies lack some clones; in the studies checked, an unresolved V gene accounts for under half of them, and the cause for the rest is not known. Clone size and V and J calls were adopted from that table, with D and trimming inferred from the DNA. Within this sample are under 200,000 clones, with around 77% of them counted one time only. About 2.4% of the sample belongs to the ten largest clones.

General conclusions and limits of the study: In vitro tests confirmed that a few of the cytomegalovirus-associated TCR beta chains recognize cytomegalovirus antigens. The classifier was reported to diagnose cytomegalovirus status with high specificity and sensitivity in both the original and validation cohorts. Most TCR sequences were seen in very few donors, while some public TCRs were found in many individuals. Correlated functional status among segregating V segments might be attributable to linkage disequilibrium, but an unknown experimental factor could not be ruled out. Compared with the approximately 600-donor mean, donors in an Asian-associated ancestry cluster had fewer N-insertions in productive TCRs, according to a later genetic analysis. Sequencing depth was assumed to be roughly uniform across donors in the presence/absence analyses, though that assumption may not hold. A later analysis found that TCR association rates varied across HLA loci, with DRB1 alleles showing the most associated TCRs and HLA-C alleles the fewest. The study gave a list of 150 to 200 TCR beta chains associated with cytomegalovirus. This cohort had only TCR beta chains sequenced, and the lack of alpha or paired-chain data limited which features could be detected. In a later analysis, most CMV-associated TCR beta chains were found to appear HLA-restricted, with HLA associations seemingly driven largely by CMV exposure. Strong co-occurrence of HLA alleles, especially DR and DQ, made assigning TCR associations to individual alleles difficult. An association between a missense DCLRE1C variant and V-gene and J-gene trimming of TCR beta chains was found in a later genetic analysis and replicated in an independent cohort. A later analysis reported that several top co-occurrence clusters appeared linked to parvovirus B19, influenza, CMV and Epstein-Barr virus. Immune exposure information for the cohort was limited to CMV serostatus. In an earlier analysis of 450 to 750 of the donors, most TCR beta V segments appeared in productive rearrangements about 87% or about 30% of the time, broadly matching IMGT annotations. Because some donors lacked HLA typing at each locus, the association tests relied only on the typed subset. At a false discovery rate of 0.05, a later analysis linked 15,000 to 20,000 TCR beta sequences to specific HLA alleles. A later analysis found that HLA-associated TCR beta chains were more clonally expanded and had lower generation probabilities than equally common non-associated chains. The earlier analysis of approximately 540 of the donors excluded about 16 rarely observed V segments, including chromosome 9 orphons, because counts were too low. Some IMGT-functional V segments, including TRBV6-2 and TRBV6-3, could not be told apart with the 87-base-pair reads, so those segments were excluded. A further reported finding was that TCR beta sequences accurately predicted the HLA-A and HLA-B alleles for most subjects in the first cohort. A cluster of highly shared sequence variants was judged likely to represent a technical artifact of the sequencing pipeline. The authors suggested that the approach could potentially be extended to other disease states and immunological phenotypes.

The cohort was made up of approximately 670 healthy bone marrow donors. At the time of sampling, every cohort member was nominally healthy, though immune exposures that went unrecorded were likely present. The donor was CMV seronegative and belonged to the group of 352 seronegative cohort members. A peripheral blood sample was provided by each donor, and peripheral blood mononuclear cells were used for TCR beta sequencing. The Qiagen DNeasy Blood Extraction Kit was used to extract genomic DNA from the blood cell samples. In this sample, this clone turned up a few times. Its antigen has not been determined. The sample holds no much larger clone one base away, and base qualities are not on file.

What was sequenced was PBMCs. The rearranged segments are TRBV28 and TRBJ2-5; 9 central bases correspond to TRBD1. The TCR sequence derives from a man in his sixties in good health and CMV-seronegative. In nucleotides, the sequence is TGTGCCAGCAGACCAATGGGACAGGGTAAAGAGACCCAGTACTTC. It codes for CASRPMGQGKETQYF.